This T cell receptor beta chain was captured in a study of T cell repertoires in cytomegalovirus infection. Overall study context: The public TCR beta signatures pointed to both CMV infection and matching HLA type. General observations from the study: CMV carriers having the relevant HLA were flagged by cumulative public TCR beta family frequency.

With 4 bases removed from V and 2 bases from J, the gap between germline ends came to 8 bases. There are 13 residues in the CDR3. Germline assignment: CDR1 SNHLY and CDR2 FYNNEI. Remarks on this clonotype: Its target is not known.

TCRdb re-called the reads with MiXCR, one entry per CDR3 protein. The sample includes 400,000 to 600,000 distinct CDR3 sequences, more than 40% of them seen just once. Sequences were derived from cultured PBMCs, sampled from culture after CMV antigen stimulation. The origin of this receptor is a human donor in good health (CMV status not recorded). Some clones in this sample may be carry-over from other donors' samples. The V call is TRBV2, the J call TRBJ1-1; possibly TRBD1 for D (6 bases). DNA for the CDR3: TGTGCCAGCAGTGCGGGGGCCAACACTGAAGCTTTCTTT. Amino acid sequence: CASSAGANTEAFF.